This is a list of T cell receptor beta chains from one sample in a study of HIV-infected children after antiretroviral therapy interruption. TCRdb independently ran MiXCR on the 3' RACE reads; one entry per CDR3 protein. The sample includes some 90,000 distinct CDR3 sequences, about 7.2% of them seen just once. The material was CD45RA+ CD4+ T cells from PBMCs, pooled from several time points, obtained from a donor given antiretroviral therapy, either interrupted or continuous. These receptors were obtained from a pool of human donors with HIV. Both conserved end residues are part of each CDR3. The order of the fields is CDR3 protein, CDR3 length, V gene, J gene.

CDR3: CATKLTGGTEAFF
length: 13
V: TRBV6-1
J: TRBJ1-1

CDR3: CATSRVLGRNNSPLHF
length: 16
V: TRBV15
J: TRBJ1-6

CDR3: CASSPRTGRTEAFF
length: 14
V: TRBV5-1
J: TRBJ1-1

CDR3: CASSQDQGMSSPLHF
length: 15
V: TRBV3-1
J: TRBJ1-6

CDR3: CASSLRQGRTYEQYF
length: 15
V: TRBV5-4
J: TRBJ2-7

CDR3: CASSQLIAGSETQYF
length: 15
V: TRBV11-1
J: TRBJ2-5

CDR3: CATSDFREQFF
length: 11
V: TRBV24-1
J: TRBJ2-1

CDR3: CASSLALAGGRWDEQFF
length: 17
V: TRBV7-9
J: TRBJ2-1

CDR3: CASRTGTGEETQYF
length: 14
V: TRBV11-3
J: TRBJ2-5

CDR3: CASSLLGGLVTDTQYF
length: 16
V: TRBV7-2
J: TRBJ2-3

CDR3: CSVGSQGTTGELFF
length: 14
V: TRBV29-1
J: TRBJ2-2

CDR3: CASSSHSTGTYNEQFF
length: 16
V: TRBV5-7
J: TRBJ2-1

CDR3: CATSRGGGWPQHF
length: 13
V: TRBV27
J: TRBJ1-5

CDR3: CASSRTSGGGTYEQYF
length: 16
V: TRBV11-2
J: TRBJ2-7

CDR3: CASSKVSYEQYF
length: 12
V: TRBV21-1
J: TRBJ2-7

CDR3: CASSPRLAGARRTPTDTQYF
length: 20
V: TRBV6-2/TRBV6-3
J: TRBJ2-3

CDR3: CASSDNPKETQYF
length: 13
V: TRBV5-1
J: TRBJ2-5

CDR3: CASRPGVVVNNEQFF
length: 15
V: TRBV6-5
J: TRBJ2-1

CDR3: CASSSSLSYEQYF
length: 13
V: TRBV5-6
J: TRBJ2-7

CDR3: CSVRRSGGGTEAFF
length: 14
V: TRBV29-1
J: TRBJ1-1

CDR3: CASSQDDRRSYNEQFF
length: 16
V: TRBV4-1
J: TRBJ2-1

CDR3: CASRPTGVKNIQYF
length: 14
V: TRBV6-2/TRBV6-3
J: TRBJ2-4

CDR3: CSAWTGLNTGELFF
length: 14
V: TRBV29-1
J: TRBJ2-2

CDR3: CAWSAWTQTSGANVLTF
length: 17
V: TRBV30
J: TRBJ2-6

CDR3: CASSQDIGARPVGQFF
length: 16
V: TRBV4-1
J: TRBJ2-1

CDR3: CASSYTSGGYTDTQYF
length: 16
V: TRBV6-2/TRBV6-3
J: TRBJ2-3

CDR3: CASSLGRGLGEQYF
length: 14
V: TRBV11-2
J: TRBJ2-7

CDR3: CASSFQLIDGAYEQYF
length: 16
V: TRBV5-6
J: TRBJ2-7

CDR3: CASSLGRDRVTYEQYF
length: 16
V: TRBV5-1
J: TRBJ2-7

CDR3: CASSRPGQVPLNEKLFF
length: 17
V: TRBV19
J: TRBJ1-4

CDR3: CATSRGPGAKVLTF
length: 14
V: TRBV5-1
J: TRBJ2-6

CDR3: CASSLTGPTNTGELFF
length: 16
V: TRBV7-3
J: TRBJ2-2

CDR3: CASSYQGNIQYF
length: 12
V: TRBV12-3/TRBV12-4
J: TRBJ2-4

CDR3: CASSEQGGYTF
length: 11
V: TRBV10-2
J: TRBJ1-2

CDR3: CASKGAGSNTEAFF
length: 14
V: TRBV2
J: TRBJ1-1

CDR3: CASSQKKPGREVYEQYF
length: 17
V: TRBV23-1
J: TRBJ2-7

CDR3: CASSAPGRRLPGANVLTF
length: 18
V: TRBV7-2
J: TRBJ2-6

CDR3: CASSLLAGNYEQYF
length: 14
V: TRBV7-9
J: TRBJ2-7

CDR3: CSARGASGREQDRYTQYF
length: 18
V: TRBV20-1
J: TRBJ2-3

CDR3: CATSKGNEQFF
length: 11
V: TRBV7-9
J: TRBJ2-1

CDR3: CASSLAQGPDTQYF
length: 14
V: TRBV7-9
J: TRBJ2-3

CDR3: CASSYLDTQYF
length: 11
V: TRBV6-2/TRBV6-3
J: TRBJ2-3

CDR3: CSVEPSGGLTGELFF
length: 15
V: TRBV29-1
J: TRBJ2-2

CDR3: CATSDLKVPGTQSSYNEQFF
length: 20
V: TRBV24-1
J: TRBJ2-1

CDR3: CASRDRVVDTQYF
length: 13
V: TRBV7-4
J: TRBJ2-3

CDR3: CASSPGYQTGELFF
length: 14
V: TRBV12-3/TRBV12-4
J: TRBJ2-2

CDR3: CSAYRLEGGTDTQYF
length: 15
V: TRBV20-1
J: TRBJ2-3

CDR3: CASSQVVMGGVGAFF
length: 15
V: TRBV4-2
J: TRBJ1-1

CDR3: CASSWVRELFF
length: 11
V: TRBV7-3
J: TRBJ2-2

CDR3: CAWSVAGEGTDTQYF
length: 15
V: TRBV30
J: TRBJ2-3

CDR3: CASSSLAGVIDTQYF
length: 15
V: TRBV5-1
J: TRBJ2-3

CDR3: CATSAPGIYEQYF
length: 13
V: TRBV24-1
J: TRBJ2-7

CDR3: CASGRVGGLAGTDTQYF
length: 17
V: TRBV3-1
J: TRBJ2-3

CDR3: CSAGKGTLKETQYF
length: 14
V: TRBV20-1
J: TRBJ2-5

CDR3: CASSAGLAGTHEQFF
length: 15
V: TRBV11-2
J: TRBJ2-1